Listed below are T cell receptor beta chains from one sample, sequenced in a study of beta chain features in type 1 diabetes. Clones were sequenced by immunoSEQ multiplex PCR, and TCRdb holds only the in-frame ones, with some missing. The sample includes over 600,000 clones, roughly an eighth of them seen just once. The sequenced sample consisted of naive CD4+ T cells from blood. The receptors come from a man aged 25 to 40 with type 1 diabetes. Both conserved end residues are part of each CDR3. The D gene is left open where the match is weak. Expanded clones get a size class; other rows say once, few or many, or leave the size out.

clone_size,v_call,d_call,j_call,cdr3_nt,cdr3_aa
NA,TRBV7-6,NA,TRBJ1-2,TGTGCCAGCAGCTCATCGACAACTAACTATGGCTACACCTTC,CASSSSTTNYGYTF
few,TRBV4-3,TRBD1,TRBJ1-2,TGCGCCAGCAGCCAAAAGCCCCGGGACAGGGGGCTTGGCTACACCTTC,CASSQKPRDRGLGYTF
few,TRBV2,NA,TRBJ2-1,TGTGCCAGCAGGGGACTTGGGGAGCAGTTCTTC,CASRGLGEQFF
few,TRBV27,NA,TRBJ2-7,TGTGCCAGCAGTCCCCTGGGACCGACTACCTACGAGCAGTACTTC,CASSPLGPTTYEQYF
NA,TRBV5-1,TRBD1,TRBJ1-6,TGCGCCAGCAGCCCCAGGGACAGGGGGCCACCCCTCCACTTT,CASSPRDRGPPLHF
few,TRBV5-1,TRBD2,TRBJ2-3,TGCGCCAGCAGCTTGGGACTAGCGGGGCGCACAGATACGCAGTATTTT,CASSLGLAGRTDTQYF
NA,TRBV27,NA,TRBJ1-5,TGTGCCAGCAGTTTAAGGGGTACCCAGCCCCAGCATTTT,CASSLRGTQPQHF
NA,TRBV9,NA,TRBJ1-1,TGTGCCAGCAGCGTAGGTGATGTGGGGGCAAGTCGGACTGAAGCTTTCTTT,CASSVGDVGASRTEAFF
few,TRBV6-5,TRBD2,TRBJ2-1,TGTGCCAGCAGACCACTAGCGGGGGGTATCAATGAGCAGTTCTTC,CASRPLAGGINEQFF
NA,TRBV7-9,TRBD1,TRBJ2-1,TGTGCCAGCAGCTTGATGACAGGGAGACTTTACAATGAGCAGTTCTTC,CASSLMTGRLYNEQFF
NA,TRBV11-2,NA,TRBJ1-2,TGTGCCAGCAGCTTAGCGCCACAGGGTATCTATGGCTACACCTTC,CASSLAPQGIYGYTF
few,TRBV9,NA,TRBJ1-4,TGTGCCAGCAGCGTAGGAGGTTCGAGTTGGGGGAAGGAAAAACTGTTTTTT,CASSVGGSSWGKEKLFF
few,TRBV9,TRBD1,TRBJ2-3,TGTGCCAGCAGCGTGGGGACAGGGCCAGATACGCAGTATTTT,CASSVGTGPDTQYF
NA,TRBV18,NA,TRBJ1-3,TGTGCCAGCTCACCACAAAAAGGTTTTGGAAACACCATATATTTT,CASSPQKGFGNTIYF
few,TRBV7-9,TRBD1,TRBJ1-6,TGTGCCAGCAGCGACCGGGACAGGGTGCGTTCACCCCTCCACTTT,CASSDRDRVRSPLHF
NA,TRBV5-1,TRBD1,TRBJ1-5,TGCGCCAGCAGCTGGACAGGATTAAGCAATCAGCCCCAGCATTTT,CASSWTGLSNQPQHF
NA,TRBV11-3,NA,TRBJ1-2,TGTGCCAGCGGGGAGAACTATGGCTACACCTTC,CASGENYGYTF
NA,TRBV6-6,NA,TRBJ2-1,TGTGCCAGCAGCTTACAGGGAAGGTGGAATGAGCAGTTCTTC,CASSLQGRWNEQFF
NA,TRBV30,TRBD1,TRBJ1-2,TGTGCCTGGAGAGGGGGCTCCTATGGCTACACCTTC,CAWRGGSYGYTF
few,TRBV25-1,TRBD1,TRBJ1-2,TGTGCCAGCAGTCCACTCCACGGGACAGACTATGGCTACACCTTC,CASSPLHGTDYGYTF
NA,TRBV7-2,NA,TRBJ2-2,TGTGCCAGCAGCCCGGACGGTATCGGGGAGCTGTTTTTT,CASSPDGIGELFF
NA,TRBV7-6,NA,TRBJ1-6,TGTGCCAGCAGCCCCGAGTGGGGGAAGGTCAATAATTCACCCCTCCACTTT,CASSPEWGKVNNSPLHF
few,TRBV5-1,TRBD1,TRBJ2-2,TGCGCCAGCAGCTTGGCGGGACAGGCCGGGGAGCTGTTTTTT,CASSLAGQAGELFF
NA,TRBV6-6,TRBD1,TRBJ2-1,TGTGCCAGCAGCTCCGGGACAGGCTCCTACAATGAGCAGTTCTTC,CASSSGTGSYNEQFF
NA,TRBV25-1,TRBD1,TRBJ2-7,TGTGCCAGCAGTGCTCTGGACAGGGTCTCCTACGAGCAGTACTTC,CASSALDRVSYEQYF
few,TRBV7-6,TRBD2,TRBJ2-1,TGTGCCAGCAGCTTAGTGGGTAGCGGGGGGCCGAATGAGCAGTTCTTC,CASSLVGSGGPNEQFF
NA,TRBV28,NA,TRBJ2-6,TGTGCCAGCAGTCCTCAGGGTCCTGGGGCCAACGTCCTGACTTTC,CASSPQGPGANVLTF
NA,TRBV11-2,NA,TRBJ2-1,TGTGCCAGCAGGCCAGCGGTTCTCTACAATGAGCAGTTCTTC,CASRPAVLYNEQFF
few,TRBV7-2,NA,TRBJ2-6,TGTGCCAGCAGCTCCGAAAAGAGGTCTGGGGCCAACGTCCTGACTTTC,CASSSEKRSGANVLTF
NA,TRBV2,NA,TRBJ1-5,TGTGCCAGCAGTGTTAAACAGCGTGATCAGCCCCAGCATTTT,CASSVKQRDQPQHF
few,TRBV28,NA,TRBJ2-1,TGTGCCAGCAGGGCCTACAATGAGCAGTTCTTC,CASRAYNEQFF
few,TRBV27,NA,TRBJ1-4,TGTGCCAGCAGTTTATCTTCAGGGAATGAAAAACTGTTTTTT,CASSLSSGNEKLFF
few,TRBV4-1,TRBD1,TRBJ2-5,TGCGCCAGCAGCCGTCTCGGGACAGGGAAAGAGACCCAGTACTTC,CASSRLGTGKETQYF
few,TRBV20-1,NA,TRBJ1-1,TGCAGTGCTAGAGGGGGGACTGAAGCTTTCTTT,CSARGGTEAFF
NA,TRBV12-2,NA,TRBJ2-7,TGTGCAAGTCGCCTTAAAGGTAGAGGGAGAGTTACATTCGGGCAGTACTTC,CASRLKGRGRVTFGQYF
NA,TRBV9,NA,TRBJ2-7,TGTGCCAGCTGGAGGGGCGGTGCTAGACACGAGCAGTACTTC,CASWRGGARHEQYF
few,TRBV6-1,TRBD2,TRBJ2-1,TGTGCCAGCAGTGCGATCGGGACTAGCGGGGGGGTTGGTGAGCAGTTCTTC,CASSAIGTSGGVGEQFF
few,TRBV19,NA,TRBJ1-5,TGTGCCACCTCATACGGGTGGGGGAACAATCAGCCCCAGCATTTT,CATSYGWGNNQPQHF
few,TRBV13,NA,TRBJ2-7,TGTGCCAGCAGCTTATTTCGGGGCTCCTCCTACGAGCAGTACTTC,CASSLFRGSSYEQYF
NA,TRBV10-3,NA,TRBJ2-7,TGTGCCAGCAGAACTGACAGAAGAGAGCAGTACTTC,CASRTDRREQYF
few,TRBV5-5,NA,TRBJ1-4,TGTGCCAGCAGGGTGGCGGGAAGTCAAGTCCAAGGACTGTTTTTT,CASRVAGSQVQGLFF
NA,TRBV2,NA,TRBJ1-1,TGTGCCAGCAGTGAAAGGGAGGTGAACACTGAAGCTTTCTTT,CASSEREVNTEAFF
NA,TRBV10-3,TRBD2,TRBJ2-2,TGTGCCATCAGTGCCGGGGGGGCAGGCACCGGGGAGCTGTTTTTT,CAISAGGAGTGELFF
few,TRBV9,NA,TRBJ2-7,TGTGCCAGCAGCGTAGTTGGTGGCGAGCAGTACTTC,CASSVVGGEQYF
NA,TRBV2,TRBD1,TRBJ2-1,TGTGCCAGCAGTGGGACAGGGGGAATACTATACAATGAGCAGTTCTTC,CASSGTGGILYNEQFF